Listed below are T cell receptor beta chains from one sample, sequenced in a study of OX40 agonist ivuxolimab in advanced cancers. TCRdb keeps only in-frame clones here, not all; method: immunoSEQ multiplex PCR. The data show roughly 34,000 clones, more than 75% seen once. The sequenced sample was CD4+ or CD8+ T cells sorted from blood, obtained in a trial of the OX40 agonist ivuxolimab. These receptors were obtained from an adult with an advanced solid tumor such as melanoma, head and neck, liver or kidney cancer. CDR3s include the opening cysteine and the closing phenylalanine or tryptophan. A D gene is named only where the DNA matches it firmly.

V gene,CDR3 length,D gene,J gene,CDR3 protein,CDR3 DNA
TRBV28,17,.,TRBJ1-4,CASSLLETAGANEKLFF,TGTGCCAGCAGTTTATTGGAGACAGCTGGGGCGAATGAAAAACTGTTTTTT
TRBV15,16,TRBD2,TRBJ2-3,CATSRDWPSGGDTQYF,TGTGCCACCAGCAGAGATTGGCCTAGCGGGGGGGATACGCAGTATTTT
TRBV28,16,.,TRBJ1-5,CASSLQGYLDNQPQHF,TGTGCCAGCAGTTTACAGGGTTATTTGGACAATCAGCCCCAGCATTTT
TRBV4-1,16,TRBD1,TRBJ2-1,CASSQEPGQGNNEQFF,TGCGCCAGCAGCCAAGAACCGGGACAGGGGAACAATGAGCAGTTCTTC
TRBV11-1,16,TRBD1,TRBJ2-3,CASSLPLGTVTDTQYF,TGTGCCAGCAGCTTACCCCTCGGGACAGTCACAGATACGCAGTATTTT
TRBV9,16,.,TRBJ2-1,CASSVGGSPSYNEQFF,TGTGCCAGCAGCGTAGGGGGAAGCCCCTCCTACAATGAGCAGTTCTTC
TRBV5-1,15,TRBD1,TRBJ2-7,CASSLGTGGLYEQYF,TGCGCCAGCAGCTTGGGGACAGGGGGCCTCTACGAGCAGTACTTC
TRBV4-3,15,TRBD2,TRBJ2-7,CASSQAAGEMYEQYF,TGCGCCAGCAGCCAAGCGGCGGGAGAAATGTACGAGCAGTACTTC
TRBV29-1,13,.,TRBJ2-5,CSVFRGSGETQYF,TGCAGCGTGTTCCGGGGGTCTGGTGAGACCCAGTACTTC
TRBV6-5,15,TRBD1,TRBJ2-7,CASSSRDRVAYEQYF,TGTGCCAGCAGTTCCCGGGACAGGGTTGCCTACGAGCAGTACTTC